This entry is about one T cell receptor (beta chain). The V segment lost 1 base and the J segment 4 bases; nucleotides outside the gene matches: 4. Germline lookup yields CDR1 SGHRS and CDR2 YFSETQ. The CDR3 runs 15 residues. The entry originates in a study of blood T cell repertoires in COVID-19. Study-wide context: Samples representing acute and convalescent COVID-19 were sourced from the United States, Italy and Spain. Sources were T cells, B-cell-depleted T cells, or PBMCs; the material itself was cDNA or gDNA.

Authors' analysis steps: Using reference gene primer amplification, nucleated cell counts were estimated. The data were produced by immunoSEQ multiplex PCR, yet TCRdb's version contains in-frame clones alone and is incomplete. V and J calls plus clone size are reproduced from that table; the DNA served to infer D and trimming. The top ten hold 3.5% to 5% of the sample, which has 110,000 to 150,000 clones, approximately 78% seen once. J is TRBJ2-7 and V is TRBV5-1; 11 bases agree with TRBD2. This receptor was obtained from a woman of 80 years or more with acute or convalescent COVID-19. Sequencing was done on a sample of peripheral blood. The CDR3 region has the DNA TGCGCCAGCAGCTTGTTGGCTAGCGGGAGGTACGAGCAGTACTTC. Its protein is CASSLLASGRYEQYF.